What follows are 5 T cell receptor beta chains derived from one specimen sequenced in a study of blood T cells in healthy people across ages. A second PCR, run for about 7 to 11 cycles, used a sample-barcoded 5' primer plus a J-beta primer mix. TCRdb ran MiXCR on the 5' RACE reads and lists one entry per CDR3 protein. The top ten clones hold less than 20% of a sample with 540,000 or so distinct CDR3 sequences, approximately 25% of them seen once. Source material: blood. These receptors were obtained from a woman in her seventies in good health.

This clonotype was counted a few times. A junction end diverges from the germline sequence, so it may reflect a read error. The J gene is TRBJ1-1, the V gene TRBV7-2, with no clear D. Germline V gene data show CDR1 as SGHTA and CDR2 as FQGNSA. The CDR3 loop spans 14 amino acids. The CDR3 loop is CASSPEPTSTVAFF. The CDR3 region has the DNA TGTGCCAGCAGCCCCGAGCCCACGAGCACTGTAGCTTTCTTT.

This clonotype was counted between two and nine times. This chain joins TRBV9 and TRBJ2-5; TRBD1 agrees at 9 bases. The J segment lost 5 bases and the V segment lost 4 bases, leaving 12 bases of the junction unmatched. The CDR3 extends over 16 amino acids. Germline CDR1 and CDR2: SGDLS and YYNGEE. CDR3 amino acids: CASSPAVVTGGETQYF. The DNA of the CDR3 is TGTGCCAGCAGCCCCGCCGTGGTGACAGGGGGGGAGACCCAGTACTTC.

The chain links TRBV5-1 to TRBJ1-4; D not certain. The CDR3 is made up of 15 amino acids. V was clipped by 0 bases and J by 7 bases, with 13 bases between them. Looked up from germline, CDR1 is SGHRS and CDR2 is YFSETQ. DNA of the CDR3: TGCGCCAGCAGCTTGGACTTCAGCGCGGCTGAAAAACTGTTTTTT. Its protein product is CASSLDFSAAEKLFF.

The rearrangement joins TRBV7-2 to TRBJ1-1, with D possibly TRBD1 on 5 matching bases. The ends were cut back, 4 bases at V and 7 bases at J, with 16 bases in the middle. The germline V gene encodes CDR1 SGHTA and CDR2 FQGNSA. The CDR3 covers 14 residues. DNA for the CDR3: TGTGCCAGCAGCTCGGACTCTAGGAGGGGTGAAGCTTTCTTT. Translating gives CASSSDSRRGEAFF.

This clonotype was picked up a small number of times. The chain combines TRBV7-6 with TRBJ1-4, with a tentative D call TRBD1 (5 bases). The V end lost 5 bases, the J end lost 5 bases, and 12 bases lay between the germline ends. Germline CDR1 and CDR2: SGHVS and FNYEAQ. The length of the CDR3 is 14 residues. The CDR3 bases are TGTGCCAGCAGCGCTAGGGGCCCGAATGAAAAACTGTTTTTT. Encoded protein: CASSARGPNEKLFF. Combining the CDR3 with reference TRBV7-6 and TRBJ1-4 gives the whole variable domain GAGVSQSPRYKVTKRGQDVALRCDPISGHVSLYWYRQALGQGPEFLTYFNYEAQQDKSGLPNDRFSAERPEGSISTLTIQRTEQRDSAMYRCASSARGPNEKLFFGSGTQLSVL.